The present TCR beta chain was sequenced within a study of response to subunit inactivated influenza vaccine. TCRdb reprocessed the RT-PCR reads via MiXCR and lists one record per CDR3 protein. There are about 570,000 distinct CDR3 sequences in the sample; around 10% occur only once, and 9.5% to 12% lies in the top ten. These data are also associated with another study on T cells expressing NK-cell markers. From that study: What made the TCR beta cDNA was 5'RACE template switching with UMIs. Obtained from sorted CD3+CD56+NKG2C+, CD3+CD56+NKG2C- and CD3+CD56-NKG2C+ T cells were the TCR beta repertoires. Where several donors were concerned, these clonotypes also led the CD3+CD56-NKG2C+ fraction.

The sample consisted of PBMCs from blood, taken on the day of vaccination. This TCR came from a man aged 45-60 years who received an inactivated influenza vaccine.

The CDR3 coding sequence is TGTGCCAGCAGACTCGGACTATCCGACCAAGAGACCCAGTACTTC. Protein product: CASRLGLSDQETQYF. The J gene is TRBJ2-5, the V gene TRBV2; possibly TRBD2 for D (6 bases). V was shortened by 6 bases and J by 0 bases, with 14 bases between the two germline ends. The CDR3 is made up of 15 amino acids. Germline-derived CDR1 and CDR2 are SNHLY and FYNNEI.